These 20 T cell receptor beta chains were all obtained from the same sample, sequenced in a study of T cells of healthy individuals. MiXCR, applied by TCRdb to the 5' RACE reads, yields one record per CDR3 protein. The data show over 95,000 distinct CDR3 sequences, 17% seen once. The receptor set was obtained from a human donor in good health.

Many counts were recorded for this clonotype. CDR3 protein: CSAQGTSRIYEQYF. Written as DNA, the CDR3 is TGCAGTGCGCAGGGGACTAGCAGGATCTACGAGCAGTACTTC. The chain links TRBV20-1 to TRBJ2-7; TRBD2 matches at 9 bases. The length of the CDR3 is 14 residues. The germline V gene encodes CDR1 DFQATT and CDR2 SNEGSKA (reference sequence). J gave up 3 bases and V 6 bases, and 9 bases lay outside the gene matches.

This clonotype has only a few counts. J is TRBJ2-6 and V is TRBV24-1; no firm D call. There are 15 residues in the CDR3. The germline V and J ends were trimmed by 5 bases and 1 base, with 8 bases remaining between them. In germline, CDR1 is KGHDR, CDR2 SFDVKD. The CDR3 is CATSGGHSGANVLTF. The CDR3 DNA follows: TGTGCCACCAGTGGAGGCCATTCTGGGGCCAACGTCCTGACTTTC.

The J gene is TRBJ2-1, the V gene TRBV27; 7 bases align to TRBD2. The CDR3 is 14 amino acids. From germline, CDR1 is MNHEY and CDR2 SMNVEV (reference sequence). V dropped 5 bases and J dropped 9; count of bases not matched to a gene: 10. CDR3 nucleotide sequence: TGTGCCAGCAGTCACACCCCGGGAGGAACTGAGCAGTTCTTC. Its translation: CASSHTPGGTEQFF.

Ten or more counts support this clonotype. The chain uses TRBV6-4 and TRBJ2-1, with 7 nucleotides matching TRBD2. Germline values: CDR1 MRHNA, CDR2 SNTAGT. The CDR3 has 15 amino acids. Trimming removed 0 bases from V and 7 bases from J; junction bases left unmatched: 6. The CDR3, as DNA: TGTGCCAGCAGTGACTCTGCGGGAGATCAGAATGAGCAGTTCTTC. Protein: CASSDSAGDQNEQFF.

Here the CDR3 reads CASSPPGDSNQPQHF. The CDR3 nucleotides read TGTGCCAGCAGCCCTCCGGGGGATAGCAATCAGCCCCAGCATTTT. The gene calls are TRBV7-9 and TRBJ1-5, with D perhaps TRBD1 (5 bases). Germline CDR1 reads SEHNR; CDR2 reads FQNEAQ (reference sequence). This CDR3 comprises 15 residues. Deletions cut 5 bases from V and 0 bases from J, with 11 bases between.

This chain links TRBV6-5 with TRBJ2-1; the match to TRBD1 covers 7 bases. Per the germline V gene, CDR1 is MNHEY and CDR2 is SVGAGI. V was pared by 5 bases and J by 1 base, with 5 bases of the junction left unmatched. The CDR3 length is 15 residues. CDR3 DNA sequence: TGTGCCAGCAGTCCCTCGGGACAGTCCTACAATGAGCAGTTCTTC. As protein: CASSPSGQSYNEQFF.

The rearrangement uses TRBV20-1 and TRBJ2-7; 7 bases agree with TRBD1. V trimming: 8 bases; J trimming: 2 bases; junction bases outside the gene matches: 12. This CDR3 has 14 amino acids. The germline gives CDR1 DFQATT, CDR2 SNEGSKA (reference sequence). CDR3 loop: CSPLARGRTYEQYF. The CDR3 region has the DNA TGCAGTCCCCTCGCCAGGGGGAGAACCTACGAGCAGTACTTC.

Only a few counts were recorded for this clonotype. The chain combines TRBV28 with TRBJ1-1; D may be TRBD1 (5 bases). V lost 3 bases to trimming and J lost 1 base, with 18 bases between them. The length of the CDR3 is 17 residues. CDR1 is MDHEN, CDR2 SYDVKM, per germline. This chain's CDR3 is CASSFPTVEMGNTEAFF. CDR3 nucleotide sequence: TGTGCCAGCAGTTTTCCGACAGTCGAAATGGGGAACACTGAAGCTTTCTTT.

V is TRBV20-1 and J is TRBJ1-5; the D is unclear. Trimming removed 1 base at V and 1 base at J, with 5 bases between. The CDR3 loop spans 13 amino acids. Per germline, CDR1 DFQATT and CDR2 SNEGSKA (reference sequence). The CDR3 here is CSARVDSNQPQHF. The CDR3 bases are TGCAGTGCTAGAGTGGACAGCAATCAGCCCCAGCATTTT.

The chain carries TRBV23-1 and TRBJ2-7; 14 bases map to TRBD2. TRBV23-1 is known as an ORF, though its function is uncertain. J gave up 2 bases and V 9 bases, and 6 bases lay outside the gene matches. This CDR3 is built from 15 residues. The CDR3 DNA sequence: TGCGCCAGAGGGACTAGCGGGAGAGGTACCTACGAGCAGTACTTC. It is translated as CARGTSGRGTYEQYF.

This clonotype was counted a few times. The chain combines TRBV5-1 with TRBJ2-1; TRBD2 agrees at 9 bases. The CDR3 is 17 residues long. V trimming: 2 bases; J trimming: 0 bases; junction bases outside the gene matches: 6. The germline V gene has CDR1 SGHRS and CDR2 YFSETQ. The CDR3 DNA follows: TGCGCCAGCAGCTTCCTTAGCGGGGGAAACTCCTACAATGAGCAGTTCTTC. Translation: CASSFLSGGNSYNEQFF.

The chain recombines TRBV5-1 with TRBJ2-2; no reliable D call. The CDR3 covers 16 residues. Germline V gives CDR1 SGHRS, CDR2 YFSETQ. Trimming stripped 4 bases from V and 0 bases from J, with 13 bases between. The CDR3 here is CASSLWTSSNTGELFF. The CDR3, as DNA: TGCGCCAGCAGCCTATGGACCTCCTCGAACACCGGGGAGCTGTTTTTT.

This clonotype was counted ten times or more. The CDR3 carries no conserved terminal phenylalanine or tryptophan, so it likely arises from a read error. The DNA is omitted, as the CDR3 cannot be located on it reliably, and the CDR3 follows TCRdb's listing. The genes are TRBV6-2 or TRBV6-3 and TRBJ2-7; TRBD1, as called in the table, went unchecked against the DNA. From germline, CDR1 is MNHEY and CDR2 SVGEGT. 14 amino acids form the CDR3, both terminal residues included. The CDR3 spells CASSQSDVGLPALS.

In its sample, this clonotype was seen a few times. The V and J genes are TRBV25-1 and TRBJ2-7, with 8 bases identical to TRBD2. V was clipped by 3 bases and J by 5 bases; unmatched bases: 6. CDR3 size: 14 residues. Per the germline V gene, CDR1 is MGHDK and CDR2 is SYGVNS. The CDR3 nucleotides are TGTGCCAGCAGTGATGTAGCGGGAACGGACGAGCAGTACTTC. Its translation: CASSDVAGTDEQYF.

The J gene is TRBJ2-7, the V gene TRBV6-2 or TRBV6-3; 13 bases map to TRBD2. Germline assignment: CDR1 MNHEY and CDR2 SVGEGT. V lost 5 bases and J lost 6; bases outside the gene matches: 16. CDR3 length equals 18 residues. The CDR3 DNA reads as TGTGCCAGCAGTCGCCCGTCATTACTAGCGGGGGGGCTCGGCGAGCAGTACTTC. Translation: CASSRPSLLAGGLGEQYF.

About this clonotype: A much larger clone lies a single base off, so this may be a read error. V gene TRBV25-1 combines with J gene TRBJ2-5; a weak D match, TRBD2 (6 bases). CDR3 length equals 12 residues. The V gene's germline CDR1 is MGHDK and CDR2 SYGVNS. In DNA form, the CDR3 reads TGTGCCAGCAGTCGGGGGATGGAGACCCGGTACTTC. Encoded protein: CASSRGMETRYF.

The chain links TRBV9 to TRBJ2-3; perhaps TRBD2 as D (6 bases). Trimming took off 5 bases at V and 0 bases at J, with 16 bases between the two ends. CDR3 length: 16 amino acids. Germline loops: CDR1 SGDLS, CDR2 YYNGEE. Here the CDR3 reads CASRGGYSGSTDTQYF. CDR3 bases: TGTGCCAGCAGAGGAGGGTATAGCGGTAGCACAGATACGCAGTATTTT.

This clonotype occurred a few times. This chain uses TRBV7-2 with TRBJ2-3, with 8 bases aligning to TRBD1. Germline assignment: CDR1 SGHTA and CDR2 FQGNSA. This CDR3 has 18 residues. The trim removed 5 bases at V and 2 bases at J, leaving 15 bases unmatched. The DNA of the CDR3 is TGTGCCAGCAGCCCGATGAAACAGACAGGGGTGGCCACAGATACGCAGTATTTT. Translated, it gives CASSPMKQTGVATDTQYF.

In this sample, this clonotype turned up once. The V and J genes are TRBV20-1 and TRBJ2-1; TRBD2 matches at 8 bases. The ends lost 3 bases at V and 7 bases at J; junction bases unmatched: 8. The CDR3 sequence is 14 residues long. The germline V gene encodes CDR1 DFQATT and CDR2 SNEGSKA (reference sequence). CDR3 protein: CSASASGSLNEQFF. The CDR3 region has the DNA TGCAGTGCTAGTGCGAGCGGGAGTTTGAATGAGCAGTTCTTC.

This clonotype was picked up a small number of times. The chain carries TRBV12-3 or TRBV12-4 and TRBJ2-2; 7 positions agree with TRBD2. V dropped 5 bases and J dropped 6; count of bases not matched to a gene: 3. The CDR3 covers 13 residues. CDR3 sequence (DNA): TGTGCCAGCAGTCAAACTAGCGCCGGGGAGCTGTTTTTT. Its protein product is CASSQTSAGELFF.